A single sample gave rise to the 32 T cell receptor beta chains below, sequenced in a study of T cells in Graves' hyperthyroidism and ophthalmopathy. Authors of the study amplified TCR beta CDR3 regions from RNA transcripts. The HTBI primer set was used in a first-round RT-PCR of the TCR CDR3. TCRdb re-called the multiplex PCR reads with MiXCR, one entry per CDR3 protein. The data show a few hundred thousand distinct CDR3 sequences, around 16% seen once. The source material was blood. The source is a young woman with Graves' hyperthyroidism.

Only a few counts were recorded for this clonotype. The rearrangement joins TRBV5-1 to TRBJ1-3; D is ambiguous. CDR1 and CDR2 (germline): SGHRS, YFSETQ. The V end was cut by 2 bases, the J end by 0 bases, with 9 bases between. This CDR3 is 15 amino acids long. The CDR3 is CASSFRGSSGNTIYF. Written as DNA, the CDR3 is TGCGCCAGCAGCTTCCGCGGGAGCTCTGGAAACACCATATATTTT.

This clonotype was counted at least ten times. The V gene is TRBV3-1, the J gene TRBJ2-7; TRBD2 matches 8 bases. V lost 0 bases and J lost 5; bases outside the gene matches: 9. Germline-derived CDR1 and CDR2 are LGHDT and YNNKEL (reference sequence). The CDR3 covers 16 residues. CDR3 nucleotide sequence: TGTGCCAGCAGCCAAGAAGGAGCGGGAGAACTCCACGAGCAGTACTTC. This sequence encodes CASSQEGAGELHEQYF.

This clonotype was counted between two and nine times. The rearrangement links TRBV20-1 to TRBJ2-7; TRBD2 is a possible D gene (5 bases). Germline V gives CDR1 DFQATT, CDR2 SNEGSKA (reference sequence). The V gene lost 6 bases and the J gene lost 4 bases, with 22 bases spanning the gap. This CDR3 comprises 15 residues. The CDR3 region is CSAPRAAGFLYEQYF. The CDR3 nucleotides are TGCAGTGCCCCGCGAGCGGCAGGCTTTCTATACGAGCAGTACTTC.

This clonotype was recorded at least ten times. This chain connects TRBV7-2 to TRBJ2-7, with 7 bases matching TRBD1. This CDR3 has 16 residues. The germline V gene encodes CDR1 SGHTA and CDR2 FQGNSA. V gave up 3 bases and J gave up 0 bases; unmatched junction bases: 8. The CDR3 coding sequence is TGTGCCAGCAGCTTTTCGATCACAGGGGCCTCCTACGAGCAGTACTTC. It encodes CASSFSITGASYEQYF. The variable domain in full, completed from reference TRBV7-2 and TRBJ2-7, reads GAGVSQSPSNKVTEKGKDVELRCDPISGHTALYWYRQSLGQGLEFLIYFQGNSAPDKSGLPSDRFSAERTGGSVSTLTIQRTQQEDSAVYLCASSFSITGASYEQYFGPGTRLTVT.

This clonotype was picked up a small number of times. The chain recombines TRBV4-1 with TRBJ2-2, with D possibly matching TRBD2 (6 bases). V was shortened by 4 bases and J by 3 bases, with 12 bases between the two germline ends. Germline assignment: CDR1 MGHRA and CDR2 YSYEKL. This CDR3 spans 15 amino acids. This chain's CDR3 is CASSLRGGDTGELFF. The CDR3 DNA reads as TGCGCCAGCAGCCTTAGGGGCGGGGACACCGGGGAGCTGTTTTTT.

This clonotype was detected many times. V gene TRBV11-2 combines with J gene TRBJ2-2; D unresolved. Germline-derived CDR1 and CDR2 are SGHAT and FQNNGV. V was cut by 5 bases and J by 4 bases, with 17 bases left in between. The length of the CDR3 is 16 residues. The CDR3 is CASSPALQTLTGELFF. DNA for the CDR3: TGTGCCAGCAGCCCAGCCCTTCAGACTCTCACCGGGGAGCTGTTTTTT.

This clonotype was found a few times. This sequence joins TRBV7-6 and TRBJ2-3; maybe TRBD2 (7 bases). Germline V lookup: CDR1 SGHVS, CDR2 FNYEAQ. Trimming shortened V by 5 bases and J by 2 bases, and 14 bases separated the two germline ends. This CDR3 spans 15 amino acids. This CDR3 reads CASSLGGGITDTQYF. The CDR3 DNA sequence: TGTGCCAGCAGCCTAGGGGGGGGCATCACAGATACGCAGTATTTT. The full variable domain, its missing parts supplied by reference TRBV7-6 and TRBJ2-3, is GAGVSQSPRYKVTKRGQDVALRCDPISGHVSLYWYRQALGQGPEFLTYFNYEAQQDKSGLPNDRFSAERPEGSISTLTIQRTEQRDSAMYRCASSLGGGITDTQYFGPGTRLTVL.

V and J are TRBV9 and TRBJ2-1; unclear D gene. CDR1 and CDR2 (germline): SGDLS, YYNGEE. Trimming pared 0 bases from V and 0 bases from J, leaving 13 bases between. The CDR3 length is 17 residues. The CDR3 DNA reads as TGTGCCAGCAGCGTAGATCGCAGGCCATCCTCCTACAATGAGCAGTTCTTC. Translating gives CASSVDRRPSSYNEQFF.

This clonotype was counted ten times or more. The chain is built from TRBV6-2 or TRBV6-3 and TRBJ2-4; D is uncertain. The CDR3 has 17 amino acids. Germline-derived CDR1 and CDR2 are MNHEY and SVGEGT. With 2 bases removed from V and 0 bases from J, the gap between germline ends came to 14 bases. DNA for the CDR3: TGTGCCAGCAGTTACGCTAGGGCCACGCTAGCCAAAAACATTCAGTACTTC. Amino acids: CASSYARATLAKNIQYF.

This clonotype has only a few counts. V is TRBV29-1 and J is TRBJ1-2; 8 bases line up with TRBD1. CDR3 size: 16 residues. V was clipped by 5 bases and J by 4 bases; unmatched bases: 15. Germline V gives CDR1 SQVTM, CDR2 ANQGSEA. The CDR3 nucleotides are TGCAGCGTTTACCACCTCGCCTTAGGACAGGGCTATGGCTACACCTTC. Protein sequence: CSVYHLALGQGYGYTF.

The J gene is TRBJ1-5, the V gene TRBV25-1; a weak D match, TRBD1 (5 bases). The germline V gene encodes CDR1 MGHDK and CDR2 SYGVNS. Trimming removed 1 base at V and 8 bases at J, with 12 bases between. The CDR3 runs 14 residues. The CDR3 protein is CASSEWEGLEPQHF. CDR3 bases: TGTGCCAGCAGTGAATGGGAGGGGCTCGAGCCCCAGCATTTT.

This clonotype was seen a handful of times. The chain links TRBV27 to TRBJ2-7; the D gene is possibly TRBD1 (5 bases). From germline, CDR1 is MNHEY and CDR2 SMNVEV (reference sequence). V lost 0 bases and J 3 bases, leaving 12 bases between the germline ends. The CDR3 spans 15 residues. CDR3 coding DNA: TGTGCCAGCAGTTTATCCAATACAGGTCTCTACGAGCAGTACTTC. Residues: CASSLSNTGLYEQYF.

This clonotype was recorded many times. The chain has TRBV30 and TRBJ2-3; no clear D gene. V lost 3 bases, J lost 2 bases, and 12 bases lay in between. The CDR3 runs to 14 residues. CDR1 and CDR2 (germline): GTSNPN, SVGIG (reference sequence). The CDR3 protein is CAWSRNGPTDTQYF. DNA for the CDR3: TGTGCCTGGAGCCGAAACGGGCCCACAGATACGCAGTATTTT.

There are many counts of this clonotype. The genes are TRBV12-3 or TRBV12-4 and TRBJ2-2, with no clear D. CDR3 length: 16 residues. V lost 3 bases, J lost 1 base, and 12 bases lay in between. This CDR3 is CASSFEYYGNTGELFF. The CDR3 DNA sequence: TGTGCCAGCAGTTTTGAGTATTACGGGAACACCGGGGAGCTGTTTTTT.

In its sample, this clonotype was seen many times. The rearrangement uses TRBV7-2 and TRBJ2-1; D is perhaps TRBD2 (6 bases). CDR1 and CDR2 from the germline V gene are SGHTA and FQGNSA. CDR3 length: 15 residues. Trimming left V 4 bases short and J 2 bases short, with 12 bases between. The CDR3 sequence is CASSSQRVPYNEQFF. CDR3 sequence (DNA): TGTGCCAGCAGCTCCCAGCGGGTCCCCTACAATGAGCAGTTCTTC.

This clonotype was counted between two and nine times. The genes are TRBV7-9 and TRBJ1-1; perhaps TRBD1 as D (6 bases). Germline V CDR1 and CDR2: SEHNR, FQNEAQ (reference sequence). The CDR3 consists of 13 residues. Trimming removed 11 bases from V and 4 bases from J, with 17 bases in between. The CDR3 is CAGGGGLGTEAFF. The CDR3 DNA reads TGTGCCGGGGGGGGGGGCCTCGGCACTGAAGCTTTCTTT.

This clonotype was counted only a few times. A junction boundary mismatches the germline segment, possibly from a read error. The chain couples TRBV6-5 to TRBJ2-7; no reliable D call. The CDR3 extends over 12 amino acids. The germline gives CDR1 MNHEY, CDR2 SVGAGI. DNA of the CDR3: TGTGCCAGCGTTGGTTCGGGTTACGAGCAGTGCTTC. Protein: CASVGSGYEQCF.

This clonotype was counted ten times or more. The V and J genes are TRBV27 and TRBJ2-7; D is perhaps TRBD2 (5 bases). Germline CDR1 and CDR2: MNHEY and SMNVEV (reference sequence). The CDR3 has 16 residues. V was cut by 2 bases and J by 0 bases, with 14 bases left in between. This CDR3 reads CASSLTPTRYSYEQYF. CDR3 nucleotides: TGTGCCAGCAGTTTAACCCCCACTAGATACTCCTACGAGCAGTACTTC.

The genes are TRBV20-1 and TRBJ2-4; unclear D gene. The germline gives CDR1 DFQATT, CDR2 SNEGSKA (reference sequence). This CDR3 has 13 residues. V shed 3 bases and J shed 6 bases, with 12 bases lying between them. CDR3 nucleotides: TGCAGTGCTAGCGGGTGGGTTTTAAACATTCAGTACTTC. It codes for CSASGWVLNIQYF.

The gene calls are TRBV10-3 and TRBJ1-4, with D perhaps TRBD1 (6 bases). There are 14 residues in the CDR3. The germline V gene encodes CDR1 ENHRY and CDR2 SYGVKD. V was shortened by 3 bases and J by 6 bases, with 11 bases between the two germline ends. The CDR3, as DNA: TGTGCCATCAGTGAATCACAGGGATATGAAAAACTGTTTTTT. This gives the protein CAISESQGYEKLFF.

This clonotype was counted ten times or more. The chain has TRBV6-2 or TRBV6-3 and TRBJ2-1; TRBD2 matches 9 bases. Unmatched junction bases numbered 6, after V lost 6 bases and J lost 9 bases. The CDR3 contains 13 residues. Germline V gene data show CDR1 as MNHEY and CDR2 as SVGEGT. The CDR3 coding sequence is TGTGCCAGCAGCTTTAGCGGGAGTTCTGAGCAGTTCTTC. This encodes CASSFSGSSEQFF.

V is TRBV9 and J is TRBJ2-5; weak D call: TRBD1 (5 bases). V lost 0 bases and J lost 0, with 9 bases in between. Germline V gene sequence: CDR1 SGDLS, CDR2 YYNGEE. The CDR3 length is 15 residues. CDR3 residues: CASSVEDRHQETQYF. The DNA for the CDR3 is TGTGCCAGCAGCGTAGAAGACAGACACCAAGAGACCCAGTACTTC.

This clonotype was seen more than once but under ten times. The V call is TRBV24-1, the J call TRBJ2-7; TRBD1 is a possible D gene (6 bases). Germline values: CDR1 KGHDR, CDR2 SFDVKD. The CDR3 loop spans 14 amino acids. V gave up 5 bases and J gave up 2 bases, with 12 bases separating them. This CDR3 reads CATSANRVPYEQYF. Here the CDR3 DNA reads TGTGCCACCAGTGCCAACAGGGTTCCCTACGAGCAGTACTTC.

This clonotype showed up many times. The gene calls are TRBV20-1 and TRBJ2-7; weak D call: TRBD2 (6 bases). CDR1 and CDR2 (germline): DFQATT, SNEGSKA (reference sequence). The germline V and J ends were trimmed by 3 bases and 3 bases, with 15 bases remaining between them. This CDR3 region has 14 residues. The CDR3 region has the DNA TGCAGTGCTAGGCGGGACCCAACAGGCTACGAGCAGTACTTC. Amino acid sequence: CSARRDPTGYEQYF.

This clonotype was seen at least ten times. This chain connects TRBV7-8 to TRBJ2-7; the match to TRBD1 covers 11 bases. There are 15 residues in the CDR3. The germline V gene has CDR1 SGHVS and CDR2 FQNEAQ. V dropped 5 bases and J dropped 5; count of bases not matched to a gene: 8. The CDR3 region is CASSPFPGQGDEQYF. In DNA form, the CDR3 reads TGTGCCAGCAGCCCCTTTCCGGGACAGGGGGACGAGCAGTACTTC.

This clonotype was seen a handful of times. This chain connects TRBV25-1 to TRBJ1-2; perhaps TRBD1 as D (5 bases). Per germline, CDR1 MGHDK and CDR2 SYGVNS. Deletions cut 4 bases from V and 3 bases from J, with 9 bases between. The CDR3 extends over 13 amino acids. The CDR3 protein is CASSGGRYYGYTF. The CDR3 bases are TGTGCCAGCAGTGGGGGCAGGTACTATGGCTACACCTTC.

This clonotype was seen a few times. The J gene is TRBJ2-1, the V gene TRBV9; D gene unclear. Trimming removed 0 bases at V and 5 bases at J, with 9 bases between. CDR3 length equals 14 residues. CDR1 and CDR2 from the germline V gene are SGDLS and YYNGEE. Here the CDR3 reads CASSVGAPNNEQFF. CDR3 DNA: TGTGCCAGCAGCGTAGGGGCCCCTAACAATGAGCAGTTCTTC. The full variable domain, in which reference TRBV9 and TRBJ2-1 provide the parts outside the CDR3, is DSGVTQTPKHLITATGQRVTLRCSPRSGDLSVYWYQQSLDQGLQFLIQYYNGEERAKGNILERFSAQQFPDLHSELNLSSLELGDSALYFCASSVGAPNNEQFFGPGTRLTVL.

There are a few counts of this clonotype. This may arise from a read error, as a much more abundant clone is one base away. V usage is TRBV30 and J usage is TRBJ2-1; D is ambiguous. CDR3 length: 15 amino acids. CDR1 and CDR2 from the germline V gene are GTSNPN and SVGIG (reference sequence). The DNA of the CDR3 is TGTGCCTGGAGTATCCGGCTATCTACCTACAATAAGCAGTTCTTC. Translated, it gives CAWSIRLSTYNKQFF.

This clonotype was seen many times. CDR3 DNA: TGCGCCAGCAGCTTCACGGGCCTCCTTGGCCACGAGCAGTACTTC. Translation gives CASSFTGLLGHEQYF. V and J are TRBV5-1 and TRBJ2-7, with D uncertain. CDR1 SGHRS and CDR2 YFSETQ come from the germline V gene. The CDR3 covers 15 residues. V lost 2 bases and J 5 bases, leaving 17 bases between the germline ends.

This clonotype was counted many times. The V gene is TRBV7-9, the J gene TRBJ2-1, with D hard to call. Germline loops: CDR1 SEHNR, CDR2 FQNEAQ (reference sequence). There are 15 residues in the CDR3. Trimming removed 2 bases from V and 6 bases from J, with 14 bases in between. In nucleotides, the CDR3 is TGTGCCAGCAGCTTACAGTGGGATAGTTTCAATGAGCAGTTCTTC. Its protein product is CASSLQWDSFNEQFF.

This clonotype has only a few counts. The chain carries TRBV30 and TRBJ1-4; D is unresolved. The length of the CDR3 is 11 residues. The V gene's germline CDR1 is GTSNPN and CDR2 SVGIG (reference sequence). V lost 3 bases to trimming and J lost 8 bases, with 7 bases between them. The CDR3 coding sequence is TGTGCCTGGAGCTGGTACGAAAAACTGTTTTTT. This gives the protein CAWSWYEKLFF.

This clonotype was found many times. The gene calls are TRBV5-1 and TRBJ2-7, with D possibly TRBD1 on 6 matching bases. CDR3 length: 15 residues. In germline, CDR1 is SGHRS, CDR2 YFSETQ. V gave up 0 bases and J gave up 1 base, with 11 bases separating them. The CDR3: CASSLETGQSYEQYF. CDR3 sequence (DNA): TGCGCCAGCAGCTTGGAGACAGGACAGTCCTACGAGCAGTACTTC. Full variable domain (rest looked up from reference TRBV5-1 and TRBJ2-7): KAGVTQTPRYLIKTRGQQVTLSCSPISGHRSVSWYQQTPGQGLQFLFEYFSETQRNKGNFPGRFSGRQFSNSRSEMNVSTLELGDSALYLCASSLETGQSYEQYFGPGTRLTVT.